The T cell receptor (beta chain) under discussion was sequenced for a study of shared T cell receptors in the human thymus. The CDR3 consists of 10 residues. Trimming took off 6 bases at V and 8 bases at J, with 8 bases between the two ends. Looked up from germline, CDR1 is DFQATT and CDR2 is SNEGSKA (reference sequence). Only in-frame clones appear in the TCRdb table, and some are missing; sequencing was by immunoSEQ multiplex PCR. The repertoire holds about 660,000 clones, with 70% to 90% as singletons. This sample was shared with a second study, whose subject was human thymus T cells. Per that paper: Having corrective surgery for congenital heart defects, healthy Finnish infants were the ones who donated. Resections removed during corrective heart surgery provided the thymus tissue used. The authors found apparently biased V and J gene usage in thymic and blood repertoires. Highly overlapping thymic repertoires in unrelated individuals were reported by related research.

The source material was thymocytes. The rearrangement joins TRBV20-1 to TRBJ2-1; D is unclear. The clonotype comes from a boy under three years old with a congenital heart defect. CDR3 DNA: TGCAGTGCCCAATTCCATGAGCAGTTCTTC. Its protein is CSAQFHEQFF.